These T cell receptor beta chains were read from a single sample in a study of blood T cells in healthy people across ages. TCRdb itself ran the 5' RACE reads through MiXCR, one entry per CDR3 protein. The sample has 1.6 million or so distinct CDR3 sequences, almost 35% seen once. Sequencing input: blood. The source is a woman aged 25 to 39 in good health. CDR3s include the opening cysteine and the closing phenylalanine or tryptophan. The D gene is left open where the match is weak. Where a row states a size, it is once, few, many or the class of an expanded clone; other rows omit it.

clone_size: few
d_call: .
j_call: TRBJ2-3
v_call: TRBV3-1
cdr3_aa: CASSRHPGMADTQYF
cdr3_nt: TGTGCCAGCAGCCGCCACCCTGGAATGGCAGATACGCAGTATTTT

clone_size: .
d_call: TRBD1
j_call: TRBJ2-5
v_call: TRBV20-1
cdr3_aa: CSFPPGTGSYNEQYF
cdr3_nt: TGCAGCTTTCCTCCCGGGACAGGGTCCTACAATGAGCAGTACTTC

clone_size: .
d_call: .
j_call: TRBJ2-5
v_call: TRBV6-1
cdr3_aa: CASCRGFGMETQYF
cdr3_nt: TGTGCCAGCTGCCGAGGGTTCGGAATGGAGACCCAGTACTTC

clone_size: .
d_call: TRBD2
j_call: TRBJ2-7
v_call: TRBV2
cdr3_aa: CASSVTSGGVLPYF
cdr3_nt: TGTGCCAGCAGCGTGACTAGCGGGGGGGTTCTGCCGTACTTC

clone_size: .
d_call: TRBD2
j_call: TRBJ2-1
v_call: TRBV5-1
cdr3_aa: CASSLRVAGDNEQFF
cdr3_nt: TGCGCCAGCAGCTTGAGAGTAGCGGGAGATAATGAGCAGTTCTTC

clone_size: few
d_call: .
j_call: TRBJ2-3
v_call: TRBV20-1
cdr3_aa: CSALIGEPTDTQYF
cdr3_nt: TGCAGTGCCCTAATTGGGGAGCCCACAGATACGCAGTATTTT

clone_size: .
d_call: .
j_call: TRBJ2-3
v_call: TRBV14
cdr3_aa: CASSPSGPDTQYF
cdr3_nt: TGTGCCAGCAGCCCAAGTGGTCCAGATACGCAGTATTTT

clone_size: many
d_call: TRBD2
j_call: TRBJ2-5
v_call: TRBV29-1
cdr3_aa: CSVSAGGPLETQYF
cdr3_nt: TGCAGCGTTTCGGCGGGAGGACCCCTTGAGACCCAGTACTTC

clone_size: few
d_call: .
j_call: TRBJ1-2
v_call: TRBV20-1
cdr3_aa: CSARRTKGYTF
cdr3_nt: TGCAGTGCTAGAAGGACAAAGGGCTACACCTTC

clone_size: .
d_call: TRBD2
j_call: TRBJ2-7
v_call: TRBV5-1
cdr3_aa: CASSLGPGLANSYEQYF
cdr3_nt: TGCGCCAGCAGCCTGGGCCCTGGACTAGCCAACTCCTACGAGCAGTACTTC

clone_size: .
d_call: .
j_call: TRBJ1-5
v_call: TRBV11-2
cdr3_aa: CASSPELGGRNQPQHF
cdr3_nt: TGTGCCAGCAGCCCGGAATTGGGGGGGCGCAACCAGCCCCAGCATTTT

clone_size: .
d_call: TRBD1
j_call: TRBJ1-5
v_call: TRBV2
cdr3_aa: CASSATGTGVQPQHF
cdr3_nt: TGTGCCAGCAGTGCCACCGGGACAGGGGTCCAGCCCCAGCATTTT

clone_size: once
d_call: TRBD2
j_call: TRBJ2-1
v_call: TRBV11-1
cdr3_aa: CVSSIPSSQESELAGGTYNEQFF
cdr3_nt: TGTGTCAGCAGCATACCCTCATCACAGGAGTCCGAACTAGCGGGAGGCACCTACAATGAGCAGTTCTTC

clone_size: few
d_call: .
j_call: TRBJ1-2
v_call: TRBV20-1
cdr3_aa: CSAEPTELGIGYTF
cdr3_nt: TGCAGTGCCGAACCGACGGAGCTGGGAATCGGCTACACCTTC

clone_size: few
d_call: TRBD2
j_call: TRBJ2-7
v_call: TRBV7-9
cdr3_aa: CASSHRGLAGVRSEQYF
cdr3_nt: TGTGCCAGCAGCCACCGCGGACTAGCGGGAGTTCGGAGCGAGCAGTACTTC

clone_size: .
d_call: .
j_call: TRBJ1-2
v_call: TRBV4-1
cdr3_aa: CASSQDLVARGYTF
cdr3_nt: TGCGCCAGCAGCCAAGATTTGGTCGCGAGGGGCTACACCTTC

clone_size: .
d_call: TRBD1
j_call: TRBJ2-4
v_call: TRBV4-1
cdr3_aa: CASSQGIARGAKNIQYF
cdr3_nt: TGCGCCAGCAGCCAGGGAATTGCCAGGGGGGCCAAAAACATTCAGTACTTC

clone_size: few
d_call: .
j_call: TRBJ2-1
v_call: TRBV3-1
cdr3_aa: CASSQGLGIRSYNEQFF
cdr3_nt: TGTGCCAGCAGCCAGGGGTTGGGAATCCGTTCCTACAATGAGCAGTTCTTC

clone_size: .
d_call: TRBD2
j_call: TRBJ2-2
v_call: TRBV11-1
cdr3_aa: CASGRGDPTGELFF
cdr3_nt: TGTGCCAGCGGACGGGGGGACCCCACCGGGGAGCTGTTTTTT

clone_size: few
d_call: .
j_call: TRBJ1-2
v_call: TRBV20-1
cdr3_aa: CSARDRTGGTF
cdr3_nt: TGCAGTGCTAGAGATCGAACTGGGGGCACCTTC

clone_size: few
d_call: .
j_call: TRBJ2-6
v_call: TRBV6-1
cdr3_aa: CASRVRGNEAGANVLTF
cdr3_nt: TGTGCCAGCAGGGTCAGAGGGAATGAGGCTGGGGCCAACGTCCTGACTTTC

clone_size: few
d_call: .
j_call: TRBJ1-1
v_call: TRBV5-1
cdr3_aa: CASSLVQAEAFF
cdr3_nt: TGCGCCAGCAGCTTGGTTCAGGCTGAAGCTTTCTTT

clone_size: few
d_call: TRBD2
j_call: TRBJ2-1
v_call: TRBV5-5
cdr3_aa: CASETSGVHEQFF
cdr3_nt: TGTGCCAGCGAGACTAGCGGGGTCCATGAGCAGTTCTTC

clone_size: .
d_call: TRBD1
j_call: TRBJ1-2
v_call: TRBV29-1
cdr3_aa: CSVSPPGTASRYGYTF
cdr3_nt: TGCAGCGTTTCCCCACCAGGGACAGCCTCACGCTATGGCTACACCTTC

clone_size: .
d_call: .
j_call: TRBJ2-5
v_call: TRBV20-1
cdr3_aa: CSAREVGGGQETQYF
cdr3_nt: TGCAGTGCTAGAGAGGTCGGTGGGGGCCAAGAGACCCAGTACTTC

clone_size: .
d_call: .
j_call: TRBJ2-7
v_call: TRBV20-1
cdr3_aa: CSAGRDTSSCEQYF
cdr3_nt: TGCAGTGCTGGGAGGGACACGAGCTCCTGCGAGCAGTACTTC

clone_size: .
d_call: .
j_call: TRBJ1-5
v_call: TRBV20-1
cdr3_aa: CSARATGSNQPQHF
cdr3_nt: TGCAGTGCTAGGGCGACGGGAAGCAATCAGCCCCAGCATTTT

clone_size: .
d_call: .
j_call: TRBJ2-6
v_call: TRBV28
cdr3_aa: CASSSVSGKTGANVLTF
cdr3_nt: TGTGCCAGCAGTTCGGTGTCAGGGAAAACTGGGGCCAACGTCCTGACTTTC

clone_size: few
d_call: .
j_call: TRBJ2-5
v_call: TRBV29-1
cdr3_aa: CSVAAPGRETQYF
cdr3_nt: TGCAGCGTTGCGGCGCCTGGCAGGGAGACCCAGTACTTC

clone_size: .
d_call: TRBD2
j_call: TRBJ2-5
v_call: TRBV7-9
cdr3_aa: CASSLHTGGRETQYF
cdr3_nt: TGTGCCAGCAGCTTACATACGGGGGGACGGGAGACCCAGTACTTC

clone_size: few
d_call: .
j_call: TRBJ2-1
v_call: TRBV12-3/TRBV12-4
cdr3_aa: CASSLLTNGLNEQFF
cdr3_nt: TGTGCCAGCAGTTTACTGACTAACGGGCTCAATGAGCAGTTCTTC

clone_size: few
d_call: .
j_call: TRBJ2-7
v_call: TRBV6-2/TRBV6-3
cdr3_aa: CASSSRGINEQYF
cdr3_nt: TGTGCCAGCAGTTCAAGAGGGATAAACGAGCAGTACTTC

clone_size: few
d_call: .
j_call: TRBJ2-3
v_call: TRBV9
cdr3_aa: CASSVDFSPGADTQYF
cdr3_nt: TGTGCCAGCAGCGTGGACTTCTCCCCCGGCGCAGATACGCAGTATTTT

clone_size: .
d_call: TRBD1
j_call: TRBJ2-3
v_call: TRBV20-1
cdr3_aa: CSARDRTGISTDTQYF
cdr3_nt: TGCAGTGCTAGAGACAGGACAGGGATCAGCACAGATACGCAGTATTTT

clone_size: few
d_call: TRBD1
j_call: TRBJ1-5
v_call: TRBV5-1
cdr3_aa: CASSLGGQGGGQPQHF
cdr3_nt: TGCGCCAGCAGCTTGGGCGGACAGGGGGGCGGTCAGCCCCAGCATTTT

clone_size: .
d_call: .
j_call: TRBJ1-5
v_call: TRBV7-2
cdr3_aa: CASSKDYSNQPQHF
cdr3_nt: TGTGCCAGCAGCAAGGATTATAGCAATCAGCCCCAGCATTTT

clone_size: .
d_call: TRBD1
j_call: TRBJ2-5
v_call: TRBV5-1
cdr3_aa: CANSLGQLRETQYF
cdr3_nt: TGCGCCAACAGCTTGGGACAGCTTCGGGAGACCCAGTACTTC

clone_size: few
d_call: .
j_call: TRBJ2-2
v_call: TRBV6-4
cdr3_aa: CASSQTPGTSNTGELFF
cdr3_nt: TGTGCCAGCAGCCAAACCCCCGGGACATCAAACACCGGGGAGCTGTTTTTT

clone_size: .
d_call: TRBD1
j_call: TRBJ1-2
v_call: TRBV12-3/TRBV12-4
cdr3_aa: CASSPQGAMAYGYTF
cdr3_nt: TGTGCCAGCAGCCCACAGGGGGCGATGGCCTATGGCTACACCTTC

clone_size: .
d_call: .
j_call: TRBJ1-2
v_call: TRBV15
cdr3_aa: CATRSGRMHYGYTF
cdr3_nt: TGTGCCACCAGGTCGGGGCGTATGCACTATGGCTACACCTTC

clone_size: .
d_call: .
j_call: TRBJ2-7
v_call: TRBV5-1
cdr3_aa: CASSLVTGSPGEQYF
cdr3_nt: TGCGCCAGCAGCTTGGTAACAGGGTCCCCCGGGGAGCAGTACTTC

clone_size: .
d_call: TRBD1
j_call: TRBJ1-1
v_call: TRBV10-3
cdr3_aa: CAISDFGQGPTEAFF
cdr3_nt: TGTGCCATCAGTGACTTCGGACAGGGGCCCACTGAAGCTTTCTTT

clone_size: .
d_call: .
j_call: TRBJ1-2
v_call: TRBV3-1
cdr3_aa: CASSQDSGGYTF
cdr3_nt: TGTGCCAGCAGCCAAGACAGCGGCGGCTACACCTTC

clone_size: .
d_call: .
j_call: TRBJ2-5
v_call: TRBV7-7
cdr3_aa: CASGLGGRNQETQYF
cdr3_nt: TGTGCCAGCGGTCTAGGAGGGCGAAACCAAGAGACCCAGTACTTC

clone_size: .
d_call: TRBD1
j_call: TRBJ1-2
v_call: TRBV19
cdr3_aa: CASTIETGNYGYTF
cdr3_nt: TGTGCCAGTACCATCGAGACAGGGAACTATGGCTACACCTTC

clone_size: .
d_call: TRBD2
j_call: TRBJ2-1
v_call: TRBV2
cdr3_aa: CASSERGGHYNEQFF
cdr3_nt: TGTGCCAGCAGTGAGCGGGGGGGTCACTACAATGAGCAGTTCTTC

clone_size: many
d_call: .
j_call: TRBJ1-1
v_call: TRBV9
cdr3_aa: CASSLVQGPTEAFF
cdr3_nt: TGTGCCAGCAGCTTAGTACAGGGTCCAACTGAAGCTTTCTTT

clone_size: .
d_call: TRBD2
j_call: TRBJ2-3
v_call: TRBV7-4
cdr3_aa: CASNELAGTDTQYF
cdr3_nt: TGTGCCAGCAACGAACTAGCGGGTACAGATACGCAGTATTTT

clone_size: .
d_call: TRBD2
j_call: TRBJ2-5
v_call: TRBV4-1
cdr3_aa: CASSQASGGTYERYF
cdr3_nt: TGCGCCAGCAGCCAAGCTAGCGGGGGAACCTACGAGCGGTACTTC

clone_size: few
d_call: TRBD1
j_call: TRBJ2-3
v_call: TRBV3-1
cdr3_aa: CASSRDRGGTQYF
cdr3_nt: TGTGCCAGCAGCCGAGACAGGGGTGGAACGCAGTATTTT

clone_size: few
d_call: TRBD2
j_call: TRBJ2-7
v_call: TRBV18
cdr3_aa: CASSRGLAGAREQYF
cdr3_nt: TGTGCCAGCTCACGAGGACTAGCGGGAGCCCGGGAGCAGTACTTC

clone_size: few
d_call: TRBD1
j_call: TRBJ2-1
v_call: TRBV24-1
cdr3_aa: CATSAAGTGYSQQFF
cdr3_nt: TGTGCCACCAGTGCCGCCGGGACAGGTTATTCCCAGCAGTTCTTC

clone_size: .
d_call: TRBD1
j_call: TRBJ2-5
v_call: TRBV24-1
cdr3_aa: CATSDRTGGGEETQYF
cdr3_nt: TGTGCCACCAGTGACCGGACAGGGGGTGGGGAAGAGACCCAGTACTTC

clone_size: many
d_call: TRBD1
j_call: TRBJ2-1
v_call: TRBV29-1
cdr3_aa: CSVVTGGNEQFF
cdr3_nt: TGCAGCGTCGTAACAGGGGGCAATGAGCAGTTCTTC

clone_size: .
d_call: .
j_call: TRBJ2-7
v_call: TRBV6-1
cdr3_aa: CASSEARNSYEQYF
cdr3_nt: TGTGCCAGCAGTGAAGCCCGAAACTCCTACGAGCAGTACTTC

clone_size: few
d_call: .
j_call: TRBJ1-2
v_call: TRBV27
cdr3_aa: CASSYQGHSYTF
cdr3_nt: TGTGCCAGCAGTTATCAGGGGCACAGCTACACCTTC

clone_size: .
d_call: .
j_call: TRBJ1-2
v_call: TRBV30
cdr3_aa: CACSRGNYGYTF
cdr3_nt: TGTGCCTGCTCCAGGGGTAACTATGGCTACACCTTC

clone_size: .
d_call: TRBD2
j_call: TRBJ2-3
v_call: TRBV20-1
cdr3_aa: CSAISGRAVDTQYF
cdr3_nt: TGCAGTGCTATTAGCGGGAGGGCCGTCGATACGCAGTATTTT

clone_size: .
d_call: .
j_call: TRBJ1-3
v_call: TRBV20-1
cdr3_aa: CSATTTNSGNTIYF
cdr3_nt: TGCAGTGCTACGACCACGAACTCTGGAAACACCATATATTTT